This T cell receptor (beta chain) derives from a study of blood T cell repertoires in COVID-19. Looking at the study overall: Donors in the United States, Italy and Spain gave samples during acute or convalescent COVID-19. T cells, B-cell-depleted T cells, or PBMCs supplied cDNA or gDNA.

In the authors' methods: For nucleated cells, counts were estimated from reference gene primer amplification. Sequencing used immunoSEQ multiplex PCR; TCRdb keeps in-frame clones, though not all of them. V and J calls and clone size are copied from that table; D and trimming were computed from the DNA. The table lists about 120,000 clones, 80% of them singletons. This CDR3 spans 12 amino acids. V lost 0 bases to trimming and J lost 7 bases, with 6 bases between them. CDR1 is PRHDT, CDR2 FYEKMQ, per germline (reference sequence). The sample consisted of peripheral blood. The rearrangement uses TRBV13 and TRBJ1-2; no definite D call. The TCR comes from a man aged 60 to 75 with active or convalescent COVID-19. CDR3 bases: TGTGCCAGCAGCTTAGGGGGCGCTGGCTACACCTTC. It translates to CASSLGGAGYTF.